Listed below are T cell receptor beta chains from one sample, sequenced in a study of high-grade serous ovarian cancer treatment subgroups. Assay: immunoSEQ multiplex PCR; the TCRdb copy retains only in-frame clones and omits some. This table holds some 10,000 clones, 72% found once. Input material: tumor tissue. The receptors derive from a human donor with high-grade serous ovarian cancer. CDR3s leave out the opening cysteine and the closing phenylalanine or tryptophan.

j_call v_call cdr3_aa
TRBJ2-3 TRBV27 ASSQVSGNTQY
TRBJ1-3 TRBV11-1 ASSLAGSSGNTIY
TRBJ2-7 TRBV18 ASSQGGSSYEQY
TRBJ1-1 TRBV18 ASSKEQGGNTEAF
TRBJ2-2 TRBV6-5 ASSNRATGELF
TRBJ2-5 TRBV18 ASSPLQETQY
TRBJ1-4 TRBV4-1 ASSQTTTNEKLF
TRBJ2-7 TRBV19 ASSSSGRAEQY
TRBJ1-5 TRBV4-3 ASSHGVGVQPQH
TRBJ1-6 TRBV6-5 ASSRQGNNSPLH
TRBJ1-1 TRBV12-5 ASGLDTNTEAF
TRBJ2-7 TRBV27 ASSFLGGYEQY
TRBJ1-5 TRBV7-9 ASSKDGSNQPQH
TRBJ2-2 TRBV6-5 ASSYVRGPGELF
TRBJ2-1 TRBV2 ASSGQLAGGNEQF
TRBJ2-2 TRBV2 ASSEQGMGGELF
TRBJ2-1 TRBV7-9 ASSLGTLEQF
TRBJ1-2 TRBV10-2 ASSESRTGNYGYT
TRBJ2-1 TRBV29-1 SVRQHGAYNEQF
TRBJ2-1 TRBV15 ATSTPPGTLAGVEQF
- TRBV6-1 ATVKAVSSYEQY
TRBJ2-7 TRBV6-5 ASSPTGGYEQY
TRBJ2-5 TRBV27 ASSLSSGRRKETQY
TRBJ1-6 TRBV2 ASSVPDRDNSPLH
TRBJ2-6 TRBV7-8 ASSPSGAGANVLT
TRBJ1-6 TRBV5-4 ASSFMDYNSPLH
TRBJ2-1 TRBV12-5 ASGLGLGGSLDEQF
TRBJ1-4 TRBV15 ATSRDPGMEEKLF
TRBJ2-7 TRBV5-5 ASSRGQGAYEQY
TRBJ2-3 TRBV5-1 ASSFGGQRTDTQY
TRBJ1-1 TRBV6-1 ASTRGVNTEAF
TRBJ2-2 TRBV19 ASSIDRITGELF
TRBJ2-5 TRBV5-6 ASSLDGVGSETQY
TRBJ2-5 TRBV19 ASSMSRDETQY
TRBJ2-5 TRBV29-1 SDLNRDQETQY
TRBJ1-1 TRBV15 ATSRDLGSTEAF
TRBJ1-2 TRBV28 ASSTGDSYGYT
TRBJ2-7 TRBV4-1 ASSQANRRAYEQY
TRBJ1-5 TRBV7-8 ASSLFRGSQPQH
TRBJ1-1 TRBV6-6 ASSTQDRGNTEAF
TRBJ2-1 TRBV7-6 ASSRTARTYNEQF
TRBJ1-4 TRBV18 ASSRAPSPTNEKLF
TRBJ2-3 TRBV7-9 ASSFDSGIQY
TRBJ2-7 TRBV28 ASSLPLFPYEQY
TRBJ2-1 TRBV7-8 ASSYTSGRAPNEQF
TRBJ2-2 TRBV5-4 ASSSMGHGTNTGELF
TRBJ2-5 TRBV4-3 ASSQELARGKGETQY
TRBJ2-3 TRBV27 ASSLSHRNTQY
TRBJ2-7 TRBV27 ASSLQEWGEQY
TRBJ2-2 TRBV11-3 ASSAASDTGELF
TRBJ2-2 TRBV27 ATKIKQGNTGELF
TRBJ2-7 TRBV5-1 ASSLAGSSYEQY
TRBJ2-7 TRBV4-1 ASSRDRVAYEQY
TRBJ2-7 TRBV6-6 ASSSQGNEQY
TRBJ1-2 TRBV10-3 AISEPGEGYT
TRBJ1-2 TRBV27 ASSFLDTRSNYGYT
TRBJ2-3 TRBV5-3 ARSWTGGEDTQY
TRBJ2-5 TRBV19 ASSMIDEVAGGPGFQETQY
TRBJ2-1 TRBV27 ASSLYGLAGHEQF